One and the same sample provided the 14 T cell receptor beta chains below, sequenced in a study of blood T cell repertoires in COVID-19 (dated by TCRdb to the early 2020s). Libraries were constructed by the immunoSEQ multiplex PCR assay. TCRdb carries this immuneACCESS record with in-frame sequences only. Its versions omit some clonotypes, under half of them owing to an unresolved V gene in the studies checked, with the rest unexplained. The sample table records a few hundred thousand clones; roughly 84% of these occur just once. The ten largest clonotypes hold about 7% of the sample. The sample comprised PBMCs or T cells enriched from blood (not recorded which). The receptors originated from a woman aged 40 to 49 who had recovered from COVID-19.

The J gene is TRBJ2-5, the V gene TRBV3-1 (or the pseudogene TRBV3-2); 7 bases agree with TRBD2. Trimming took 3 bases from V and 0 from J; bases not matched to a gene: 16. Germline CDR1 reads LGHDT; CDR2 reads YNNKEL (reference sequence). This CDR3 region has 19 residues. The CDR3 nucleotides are TGTGCCAGCAGCCAGCGGGACCGATTAGCGGGCCCATACCAAGAGACCCAGTACTTC. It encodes CASSQRDRLAGPYQETQYF.

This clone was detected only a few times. The CDR3 nucleotides read TGTGCCTGGAGTGTAGACTCAGTTAGGCAGCCGAATGAAAAACTGTTTTTT. Its translation is CAWSVDSVRQPNEKLFF. V usage is TRBV30 and J usage is TRBJ1-4, with no clear D. Germline assignment: CDR1 GTSNPN and CDR2 SVGIG (reference sequence). This CDR3 has 17 amino acids. The V and J ends lost 0 bases and 5 bases respectively, with 19 bases between them.

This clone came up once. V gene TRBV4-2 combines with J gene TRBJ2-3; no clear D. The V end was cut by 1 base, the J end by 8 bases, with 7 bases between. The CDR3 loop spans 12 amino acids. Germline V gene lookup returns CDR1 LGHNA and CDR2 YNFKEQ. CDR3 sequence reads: CASSQGPGTQYF. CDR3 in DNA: TGTGCCAGCAGCCAAGGACCGGGTACGCAGTATTTT.

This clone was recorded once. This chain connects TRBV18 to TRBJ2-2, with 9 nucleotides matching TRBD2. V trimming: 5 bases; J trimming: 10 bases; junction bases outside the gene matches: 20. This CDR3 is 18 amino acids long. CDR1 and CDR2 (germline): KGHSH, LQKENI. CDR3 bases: TGTGCCAGCTCAGGACTCGAGGCGGGAGGGGAAGCCAAGCCGGAGCTGTTTTTT. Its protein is CASSGLEAGGEAKPELFF.

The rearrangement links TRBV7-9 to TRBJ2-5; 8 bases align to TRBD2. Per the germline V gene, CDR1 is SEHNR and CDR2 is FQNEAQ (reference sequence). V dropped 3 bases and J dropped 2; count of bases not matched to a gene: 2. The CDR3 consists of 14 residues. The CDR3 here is CASSFTGGQETQYF. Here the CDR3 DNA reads TGTGCCAGCAGCTTTACGGGAGGGCAAGAGACCCAGTACTTC.

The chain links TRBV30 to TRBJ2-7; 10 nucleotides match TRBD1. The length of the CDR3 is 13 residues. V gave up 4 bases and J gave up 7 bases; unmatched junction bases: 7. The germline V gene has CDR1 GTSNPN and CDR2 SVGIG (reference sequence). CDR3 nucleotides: TGTGCCTGGAACTGGGGACAGGGGATGGAGCAGTACTTC. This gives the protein CAWNWGQGMEQYF. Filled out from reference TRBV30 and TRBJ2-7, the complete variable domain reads SQTIHQWPATLVQPVGSPLSLECTVEGTSNPNLYWYRQAAGRGLQLLFYSVGIGQISSEVPQNLSASRPQDRQFILSSKKLLLSDSGFYLCAWNWGQGMEQYFGPGTRLTVT.

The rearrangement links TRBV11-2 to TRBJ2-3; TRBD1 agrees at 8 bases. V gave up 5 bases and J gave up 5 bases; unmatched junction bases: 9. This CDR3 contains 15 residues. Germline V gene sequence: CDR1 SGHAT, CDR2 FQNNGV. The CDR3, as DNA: TGTGCCAGCAGCCCCCGGACAGGGTCAGGAGATACGCAGTATTTT. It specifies CASSPRTGSGDTQYF.

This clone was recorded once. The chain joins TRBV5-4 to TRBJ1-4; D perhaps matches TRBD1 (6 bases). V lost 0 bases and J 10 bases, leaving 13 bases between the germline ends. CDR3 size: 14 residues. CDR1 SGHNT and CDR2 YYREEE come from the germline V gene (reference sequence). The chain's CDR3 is CASSLARDKAKLFF. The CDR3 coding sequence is TGTGCCAGCAGCTTGGCCCGGGACAAGGCAAAACTGTTTTTT.

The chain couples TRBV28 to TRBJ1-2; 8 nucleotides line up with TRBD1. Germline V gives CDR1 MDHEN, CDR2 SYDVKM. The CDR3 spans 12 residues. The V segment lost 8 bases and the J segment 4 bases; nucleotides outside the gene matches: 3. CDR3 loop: CASQQGGYGYTF. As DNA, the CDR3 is TGTGCCAGCCAACAGGGGGGCTATGGCTACACCTTC.

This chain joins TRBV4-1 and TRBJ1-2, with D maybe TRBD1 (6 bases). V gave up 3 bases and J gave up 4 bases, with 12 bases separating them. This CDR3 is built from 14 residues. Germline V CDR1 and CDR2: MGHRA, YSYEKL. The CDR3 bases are TGCGCCAGCAGCCACACAAAGGGGGTCTATGGCTACACCTTC. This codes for CASSHTKGVYGYTF.

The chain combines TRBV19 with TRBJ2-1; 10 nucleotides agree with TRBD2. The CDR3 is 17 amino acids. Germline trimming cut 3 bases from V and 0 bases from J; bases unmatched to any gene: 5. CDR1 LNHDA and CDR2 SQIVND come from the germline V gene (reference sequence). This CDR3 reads CASSIRPSGSSYNEQFF. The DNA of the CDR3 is TGTGCCAGTAGTATTAGGCCTAGCGGGAGCTCCTACAATGAGCAGTTCTTC.

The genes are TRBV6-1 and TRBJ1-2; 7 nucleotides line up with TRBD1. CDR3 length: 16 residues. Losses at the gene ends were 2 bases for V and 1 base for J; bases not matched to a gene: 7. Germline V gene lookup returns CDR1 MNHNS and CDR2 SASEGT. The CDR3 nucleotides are TGTGCCAGCAGTGAACTCCGACAGGGTTATAACTATGGCTACACCTTC. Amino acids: CASSELRQGYNYGYTF.

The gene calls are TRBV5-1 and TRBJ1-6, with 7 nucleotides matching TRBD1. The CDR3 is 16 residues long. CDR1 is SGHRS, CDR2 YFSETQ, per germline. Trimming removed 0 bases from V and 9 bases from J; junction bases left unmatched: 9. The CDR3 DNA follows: TGCGCCAGCAGCTTGGGGGAACAGGGGCAAGGTTCACCCCTCCACTTT. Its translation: CASSLGEQGQGSPLHF. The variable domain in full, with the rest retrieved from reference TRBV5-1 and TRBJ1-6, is KAGVTQTPRYLIKTRGQQVTLSCSPISGHRSVSWYQQTPGQGLQFLFEYFSETQRNKGNFPGRFSGRQFSNSRSEMNVSTLELGDSALYLCASSLGEQGQGSPLHFGNGTRLTVT.

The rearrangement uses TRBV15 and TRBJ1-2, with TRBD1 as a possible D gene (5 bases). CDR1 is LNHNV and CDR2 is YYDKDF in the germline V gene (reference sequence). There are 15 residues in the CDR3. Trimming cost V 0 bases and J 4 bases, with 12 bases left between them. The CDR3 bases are TGTGCCACCAGCAGAGATCGCGGGGCCACCTATGGCTACACCTTC. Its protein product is CATSRDRGATYGYTF.